This paragraph reports one T cell receptor beta chain. Its antigen is unknown. No qualities accompany the bases; no much larger clone lies one base away. This record comes from a study of blood T cell repertoires in COVID-19 (TCRdb year 2020). Study-level background: Collaborator samples came from the United States, Italy and Spain and covered acute and convalescent phases of COVID-19. The repertoires were released in a freely available public database intended as a resource for research on the immune response to SARS-CoV-2. The samples were drawn from two sources: the first 160 participants of the ongoing ImmuneRACE study, and fewer than 1,500 subjects contributed by 6 global collaborators. A de-identified subject ID, COVID-19 status, age in years and sex were almost always included in the sample metadata. Deeply sampled blood TCRbeta repertoires from subjects exposed to, actively infected with, or recovered from COVID-19 were included in the dataset. Where available, HLA class I and class II types were taken from metadata supplied by the sample provider and were not determined by assay-based typing. The material from the prospective study consisted of cDNA or gDNA derived from T cells, B-cell-depleted T cells, or PBMCs.

What the authors observed across the whole study: Clinical and demographic metadata were provided uncurated, with the amount varying by source and participant.

At one collaborating source in Seattle, patients were enrolled during active infection and were followed longitudinally through the course of disease. The collaborating institutions used their own protocols to collect whole blood in K2EDTA tubes. Collaborator samples were shipped for TCRbeta analysis as frozen whole blood, isolated PBMCs, or DNA extracted from either sample type. Inclusive of the bounding cysteine and phenylalanine, the CDR3 is 11 residues long. Just the 33-base CDR3 DNA is kept, in frame starting at base 1. Based on the germline V gene, the CDR1 and CDR2 sequences are SGHNT and YENEEA. The V end loses 5 bases and the J end loses 9 bases, and a stretch of 8 bases separates them. The immunoSEQ Assay, a bias-controlled multiplex PCR, was used to amplify TCRbeta CDR3 regions from genomic DNA. The authors' analysis ran thus. Nucleated cell counts per sample were estimated from amplification of reference gene primers within the assay. To quantify the absolute abundance of each unique TCRbeta CDR3 rearrangement, sequence reads were collapsed and filtered. For each sample, productive Simpson clonality was calculated as the square root of Simpson's diversity index over productive rearrangements. TCRdb retrieved this table from immuneACCESS and kept in-frame rearrangements only. Not all clones are present; in checked studies, unresolved V genes account for under half, and no reason is known for the remainder. The DNA gave D and trimming, while V, J and clone size come from that table. Here the sample has hundreds of thousands of clones; roughly nine tenths occur a single time. The ten largest clones represent approximately 3% of the sample.

This chain joins TRBV11-3 to TRBJ2-1; the D gene assignment is ambiguous. This clonotype originated in a woman in her twenties or thirties with COVID-19, enrolled during active disease. What was sequenced was peripheral blood. Read as DNA, the sequence is TGTGCCAGCAGCGCCAGTGGTGAGCAGTTCTTC. Translated, it gives CASSASGEQFF.